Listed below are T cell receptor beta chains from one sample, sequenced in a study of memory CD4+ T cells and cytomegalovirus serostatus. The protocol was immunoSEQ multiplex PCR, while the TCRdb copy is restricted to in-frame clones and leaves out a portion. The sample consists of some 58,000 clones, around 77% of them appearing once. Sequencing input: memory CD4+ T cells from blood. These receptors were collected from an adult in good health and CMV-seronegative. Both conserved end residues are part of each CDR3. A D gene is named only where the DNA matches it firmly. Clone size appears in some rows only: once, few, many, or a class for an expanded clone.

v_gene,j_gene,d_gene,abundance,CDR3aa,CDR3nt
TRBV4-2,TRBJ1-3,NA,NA,CASSPFRNSGNTIYF,TGTGCCAGCAGCCCGTTCCGGAACTCTGGAAACACCATATATTTT
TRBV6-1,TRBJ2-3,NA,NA,CASIYSNTDTQYF,TGTGCCAGCATATACAGTAACACAGATACGCAGTATTTT
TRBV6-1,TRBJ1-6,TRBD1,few,CASTLDRVGSPLHF,TGTGCCAGCACCCTGGACAGGGTAGGATCACCCCTCCACTTT
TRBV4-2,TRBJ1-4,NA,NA,CASSQDVFAGTFNEKLFF,TGTGCCAGCAGCCAAGATGTGTTCGCCGGAACGTTTAATGAAAAACTGTTTTTT
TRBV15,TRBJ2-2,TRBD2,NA,CATSGGGANTGELFF,TGTGCCACCAGCGGGGGGGGTGCGAACACCGGGGAGCTGTTTTTT
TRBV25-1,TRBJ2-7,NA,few,CASRNSASYEQYF,TGTGCCAGCAGAAACAGCGCCTCCTACGAGCAGTACTTC
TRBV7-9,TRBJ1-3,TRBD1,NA,CASSLGRQGTGNTIYF,TGTGCCAGCAGCTTGGGGCGACAGGGCACTGGAAACACCATATATTTT
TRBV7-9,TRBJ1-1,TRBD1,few,CASSLTGVNTEAFF,TGTGCCAGCAGCTTAACAGGGGTGAACACTGAAGCTTTCTTT
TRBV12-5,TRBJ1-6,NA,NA,CASGNDFYLGSPLHF,TGTGCTAGTGGGAACGACTTCTACTTGGGTTCACCCCTCCACTTT
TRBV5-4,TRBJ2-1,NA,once,CASPALGSSYNEQFF,TGTGCCAGCCCAGCGCTGGGGAGCTCCTACAATGAGCAGTTCTTC
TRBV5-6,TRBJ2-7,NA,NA,CASSLRQGLGEQYF,TGTGCCAGCAGCTTGAGGCAGGGTTTGGGCGAGCAGTACTTC
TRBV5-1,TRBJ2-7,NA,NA,CASSPPATGRNEQYF,TGCGCCAGCAGCCCACCCGCGACAGGGAGGAACGAGCAGTACTTC
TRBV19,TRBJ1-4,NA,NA,CASSVVAGANEKLFF,TGTGCCAGTAGCGTGGTGGCAGGCGCTAATGAAAAACTGTTTTTT
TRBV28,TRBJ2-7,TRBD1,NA,CATAGAGGSYEQYF,TGTGCCACCGCCGGCGCAGGGGGTAGCTACGAGCAGTACTTC
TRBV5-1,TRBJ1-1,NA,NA,CASSKQGNTEAFF,TGCGCCAGCAGCAAACAGGGAAACACTGAAGCTTTCTTT
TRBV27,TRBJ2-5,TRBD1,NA,CASSLDRVGTQYF,TGTGCCAGCAGTTTAGACAGGGTTGGGACCCAGTACTTC
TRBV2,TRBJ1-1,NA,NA,CASRLARGQGAFF,TGTGCCAGCAGGCTAGCCCGGGGGCAAGGAGCTTTCTTT
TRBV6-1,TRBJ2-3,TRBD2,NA,CASTAGASDTQYF,TGTGCCAGCACAGCGGGGGCCTCAGATACGCAGTATTTT
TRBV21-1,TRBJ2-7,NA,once,CASSKVHSEQYF,TGTGCCAGCAGCAAAGTCCACAGCGAGCAGTACTTC
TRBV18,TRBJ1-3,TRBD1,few,CASSPRLPGTGRTFSGNTIYF,TGTGCCAGCTCACCACGATTACCCGGGACAGGTCGTACTTTCTCTGGAAACACCATATATTTT
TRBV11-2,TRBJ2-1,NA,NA,CASSLGVSPRQFF,TGTGCCAGCAGCTTAGGGGTCTCCCCGAGGCAGTTCTTC
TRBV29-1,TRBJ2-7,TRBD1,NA,CSVDGTGGSYEQYF,TGCAGCGTTGATGGGACAGGGGGCTCCTACGAGCAGTACTTC
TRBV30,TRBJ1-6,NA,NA,CAWSEVPTSPLHF,TGTGCCTGGAGTGAGGTCCCAACTTCACCCCTCCACTTT
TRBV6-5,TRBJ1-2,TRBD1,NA,CASSYSTGAWGYTF,TGTGCCAGCAGTTACTCGACAGGGGCCTGGGGCTACACCTTC
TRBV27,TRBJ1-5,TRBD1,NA,CASSLTGGQPQHF,TGTGCCAGCAGTTTAACAGGGGGTCAGCCCCAGCATTTT
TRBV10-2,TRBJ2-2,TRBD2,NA,CASKSGLAGTGELFF,TGCGCCAGCAAATCGGGACTAGCGGGCACCGGGGAGCTGTTTTTT
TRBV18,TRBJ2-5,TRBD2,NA,CASSPSGLAQETQYF,TGTGCCAGCTCACCTTCAGGACTAGCTCAAGAGACCCAGTACTTC
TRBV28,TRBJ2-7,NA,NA,CASSFGVRDEQYF,TGTGCCAGCAGTTTTGGTGTGCGGGACGAGCAGTACTTC
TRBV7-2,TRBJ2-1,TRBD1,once,CASSPGTAQFF,TGTGCCAGCAGCCCAGGGACAGCACAGTTCTTC
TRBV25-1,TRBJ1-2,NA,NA,CASSTNREDYGYTF,TGTGCCAGCAGCACAAACAGGGAAGACTATGGCTACACCTTC
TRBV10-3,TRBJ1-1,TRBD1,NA,CAISPGQANTEAFF,TGTGCCATCAGCCCGGGACAGGCGAACACTGAAGCTTTCTTT
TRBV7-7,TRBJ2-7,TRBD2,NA,CASSPNPSGRAREQYF,TGTGCTAGCAGCCCAAATCCTAGCGGGAGGGCCAGGGAGCAGTACTTC
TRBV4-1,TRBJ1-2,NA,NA,CASSQTPGDGNYGYTF,TGCGCCAGCAGCCAGACCCCAGGGGACGGTAACTATGGCTACACCTTC
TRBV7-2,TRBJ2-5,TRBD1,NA,CASSGGQIQETQYF,TGTGCCAGCAGCGGGGGACAGATACAAGAGACCCAGTACTTC
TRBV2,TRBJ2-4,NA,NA,CASDPAGPLAKNIQYF,TGTGCCAGCGATCCTGCGGGGCCTCTAGCCAAAAACATTCAGTACTTC
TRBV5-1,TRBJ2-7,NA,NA,CASSRDSYEQYF,TGCGCCAGCAGCAGAGACAGCTACGAGCAGTACTTC
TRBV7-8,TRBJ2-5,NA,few,CASSFNRVGETQYF,TGTGCCAGCAGCTTTAACAGGGTCGGAGAGACCCAGTACTTC
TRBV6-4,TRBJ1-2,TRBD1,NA,CASRPSTGSGGYTF,TGTGCCAGCAGACCCTCGACAGGGAGCGGTGGCTACACCTTC
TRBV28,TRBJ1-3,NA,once,CASSSPKTGNTIYF,TGTGCCAGCAGTTCCCCTAAGACTGGAAACACCATATATTTT
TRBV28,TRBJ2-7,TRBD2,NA,CASSLWGGSYEQYF,TGTGCCAGCAGTTTATGGGGCGGGAGTTACGAGCAGTACTTC
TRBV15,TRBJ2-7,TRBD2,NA,CATSRGVSGGYEQYF,TGTGCCACCAGCAGAGGGGTTAGCGGGGGCTACGAGCAGTACTTC
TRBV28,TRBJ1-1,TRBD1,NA,CASSSLDRVGTEAFF,TGTGCCAGCAGTTCCCTGGACAGGGTCGGCACTGAAGCTTTCTTT
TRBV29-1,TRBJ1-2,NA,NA,CSVRRKRTDYGYTF,TGCAGCGTTCGGAGAAAGAGGACGGACTATGGCTACACCTTC
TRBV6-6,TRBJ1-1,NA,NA,CASSYLQGDTEAFF,TGTGCCAGCAGTTACCTCCAGGGCGACACTGAAGCTTTCTTT
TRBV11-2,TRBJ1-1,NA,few,CASSSVPENTEAFF,TGTGCCAGCAGCTCGGTACCAGAGAACACTGAAGCTTTCTTT
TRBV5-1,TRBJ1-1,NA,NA,CASRGAEQASEAFF,TGCGCCAGCAGAGGTGCGGAACAGGCGTCTGAAGCTTTCTTT
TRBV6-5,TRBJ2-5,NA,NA,CASSYSGTLQETQYF,TGTGCCAGCAGTTACTCGGGGACTCTCCAAGAGACCCAGTACTTC
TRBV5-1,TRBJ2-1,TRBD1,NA,CASSTQGADNEQFF,TGCGCCAGCAGCACCCAGGGGGCCGACAATGAGCAGTTCTTC
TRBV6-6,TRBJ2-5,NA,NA,CASSYSVETQYF,TGTGCCAGCAGTTACTCAGTAGAGACCCAGTACTTC
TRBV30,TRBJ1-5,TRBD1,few,CAWNTGEGQPQHF,TGTGCCTGGAATACAGGGGAAGGTCAGCCCCAGCATTTT
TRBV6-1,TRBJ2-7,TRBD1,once,CASSSPGTGAYEQYF,TGTGCCAGCAGTTCCCCCGGGACAGGGGCATACGAGCAGTACTTC
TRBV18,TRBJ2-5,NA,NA,CASSPNLGETQYF,TGTGCCAGCTCACCTAATTTAGGAGAGACCCAGTACTTC
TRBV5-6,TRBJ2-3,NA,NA,CASSFLGRTDTQYF,TGTGCCAGCAGCTTTTTGGGGCGAACAGATACGCAGTATTTT
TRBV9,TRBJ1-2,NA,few,CASSVLRYGYTF,TGTGCCAGCAGCGTACTTCGATATGGCTACACCTTC
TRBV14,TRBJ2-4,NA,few,CASSQMDSPNIQYF,TGTGCCAGCAGCCAAATGGACTCCCCCAACATTCAGTACTTC
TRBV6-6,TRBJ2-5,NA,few,CASRREQTRGGETQYF,TGTGCCAGCAGACGCGAACAAACCAGGGGCGGGGAGACCCAGTACTTC
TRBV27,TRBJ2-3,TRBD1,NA,CAGTDWTGYSTDTQYF,TGTGCCGGCACCGACTGGACAGGTTATTCCACAGATACGCAGTATTTT
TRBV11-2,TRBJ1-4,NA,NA,CASSLKPGRGGANEKLFF,TGTGCCAGCAGCCTCAAGCCCGGTCGAGGGGGGGCTAATGAAAAACTGTTTTTT